The sequence of this T cell receptor beta chain was determined in a study of shared clonotypes between healthy human individuals. Using immunoSEQ multiplex PCR, the repertoire was profiled, and TCRdb retains in-frame clones only, with some absent. The sample shows 2 million to 2.5 million clones, roughly 90% of them seen only once. Trimming cost V 6 bases and J 9 bases, with 11 bases left between them. Germline V gives CDR1 MDHEN, CDR2 SYDVKM. This CDR3 is 12 amino acids long. Concerning this clone: Its antigen remains unidentified.

Study observations and caveats: For sorted subsets, rarefaction showed incomplete sequencing despite large depth.

The V gene is TRBV28, the J gene TRBJ2-2; weak D call: TRBD2 (6 bases). Material for sequencing was naive CD4+ T cells from PBMCs. Subset indicated: CD45RA+ positively selected. This clonotype was sampled from a man aged 18-30 years in good health. Some clones in this sample may be carry-over from other donors' samples. The CDR3 coding sequence is TGTGCCAGCAGCCCACTAGCCCGGGAGCTGTTTTTT. Its translation: CASSPLARELFF.